This is a list of T cell receptor beta chains from one sample in a study of cytomegalovirus exposure and HLA in healthy donors. Repertoires were generated with immunoSEQ multiplex PCR, while TCRdb's copy carries only in-frame clones and drops some. The sample has approximately 88,000 clones; about three quarters are singletons. The sequenced material came from PBMCs. The receptors stem from a young man in good health and CMV-seropositive. Both conserved end residues are part of each CDR3. Each record gives: V gene, CDR3 protein.

V gene: TRBV7-8
CDR3 protein: CASKEEPGGYTF

V gene: TRBV5-6
CDR3 protein: CASSWGTGLAVDTQYF

V gene: TRBV27
CDR3 protein: CASSFGGGQYF

V gene: TRBV11-2
CDR3 protein: CASSFQGGQGKNTGELFF

V gene: TRBV4-1
CDR3 protein: CASSHTGDTRGSYEQYF

V gene: TRBV5-4
CDR3 protein: CASSLLQGGSEAFF

V gene: TRBV19
CDR3 protein: CASRIAGGGDTQYF

V gene: TRBV5-3
CDR3 protein: CARSPGLFRGANVLTF

V gene: TRBV5-6
CDR3 protein: CASSLEARPGGYTF

V gene: TRBV29-1
CDR3 protein: CSVLATGNPYEQYF

V gene: TRBV28
CDR3 protein: CASSFRQVGYEQYF

V gene: TRBV27
CDR3 protein: CASSLSSLRRSNTGELFF

V gene: TRBV28
CDR3 protein: CASSPLGPYEQYF

V gene: TRBV19
CDR3 protein: CASSILGQGADTQYF

V gene: TRBV27
CDR3 protein: CASSPGLAGPEQFF

V gene: TRBV10-3
CDR3 protein: CAILPGAGTEAFF

V gene: TRBV6-1
CDR3 protein: CASTSWDSYQPQHF

V gene: TRBV7-9
CDR3 protein: CASSLWTAKGLADLNEQFF

V gene: TRBV11-1
CDR3 protein: CASSLRENYGYTF

V gene: TRBV18
CDR3 protein: CASSPATGSNQPQHF

V gene: TRBV19
CDR3 protein: CASSIWGGSVHNEQFF

V gene: TRBV27
CDR3 protein: CASSYILAGQGIDGYTF

V gene: TRBV28
CDR3 protein: CASSLFDRRNTIYF

V gene: TRBV28
CDR3 protein: CASSFASGRFYEQYF

V gene: TRBV5-4
CDR3 protein: CASSLYGGVNTEAFF

V gene: TRBV9
CDR3 protein: CASSVADSDTQYF

V gene: TRBV5-4
CDR3 protein: CASSSGGPGANEQYF

V gene: TRBV2
CDR3 protein: CASREGRSSPRQYF

V gene: TRBV6-5
CDR3 protein: CASTTDGSSYNEQFF

V gene: TRBV28
CDR3 protein: CASSLLAGRYNEQFF